The next 26 T cell receptor beta chains were all read from a single sample in a study of blood T cell repertoires in COVID-19. Sequencing used immunoSEQ multiplex PCR; TCRdb keeps in-frame clones, though not all of them. The sample yields approximately 280,000 clones, around 91% seen once. The sequencing sample was made of peripheral blood. Receptors originate from a woman in her fifties or sixties with acute or convalescent COVID-19.

The chain recombines TRBV7-7 with TRBJ2-5; 13 positions match TRBD2. CDR1 is SSHAT, CDR2 FNYEAQ, per germline (reference sequence). The V segment lost 5 bases and the J segment 13 bases; nucleotides outside the gene matches: 10. The CDR3 is 14 residues long. CDR3 in DNA: TGTGCCAGCAGCCAGGGTACTAGCGGGGGGGCCTGGTACTTC. This codes for CASSQGTSGGAWYF.

The V gene is TRBV12-3 or TRBV12-4, the J gene TRBJ1-4; 7 nucleotides line up with TRBD1. V lost 6 bases and J lost 17; bases outside the gene matches: 12. The CDR3 loop spans 12 amino acids. In nucleotides, the CDR3 is TGTGCCAGCAGCCTAAACTCAGGGGGTGTCTTTTTT. This codes for CASSLNSGGVFF.

The V call is TRBV30, the J call TRBJ2-1; 9 nucleotides agree with TRBD2. Trimming removed 2 bases from V and 4 bases from J; junction bases left unmatched: 3. CDR1 and CDR2 (germline): GTSNPN, SVGIG (reference sequence). The CDR3 is made up of 14 amino acids. CDR3 residues: CAWSNSGGYNEQFF. CDR3 nucleotide sequence: TGTGCCTGGAGTAATAGCGGGGGTTACAATGAGCAGTTCTTC.

The CDR3 DNA reads as TGTGCCAGCAGCCAGGGGACAGGCTATGGCTACACCTTC. It yields the protein CASSQGTGYGYTF. The chain uses TRBV5-4 and TRBJ1-2; 8 bases fit TRBD1. CDR1 and CDR2 from the germline V gene are SGHNT and YYREEE (reference sequence). The V segment lost 4 bases and the J segment 4 bases; nucleotides outside the gene matches: 3. The CDR3 runs 13 residues.

The CDR3 bases are TGTGCCTGGAGGCACGACAGGGCTGATGGCTACACCTTC. It is translated as CAWRHDRADGYTF. The V and J genes are TRBV30 and TRBJ1-2; 7 bases are a match to TRBD1. The trim removed 3 bases at V and 6 bases at J, leaving 7 bases unmatched. This CDR3 contains 13 residues. Per germline, CDR1 GTSNPN and CDR2 SVGIG (reference sequence).

As DNA, the CDR3 is TGTGCCATCAGATTGGACTTGAACACTGAAGCTTTCTTT. It encodes CAIRLDLNTEAFF. V gene TRBV10-3 combines with J gene TRBJ1-1; no clear D gene. V lost 6 bases and J 0 bases, leaving 8 bases between the germline ends. This CDR3 contains 13 residues. Germline CDR1 and CDR2: ENHRY and SYGVKD.

This sequence joins TRBV29-1 and TRBJ1-3, with 9 bases matching TRBD1. Germline loops: CDR1 SQVTM, CDR2 ANQGSEA. With 0 bases clipped from V and 4 bases from J, the junction kept 13 bases outside the gene matches. The CDR3 consists of 18 residues. CDR3 protein: CSVEEGVAPGQGGNTIYF. The CDR3 nucleotides are TGCAGCGTTGAAGAGGGGGTCGCACCGGGACAGGGAGGAAACACCATATATTTT.

The chain is built from TRBV5-6 and TRBJ2-7, with a possible D match to TRBD1 (5 bases). The germline gives CDR1 SGHDT, CDR2 YYEEEE. The CDR3 runs to 12 residues. The V end lost 2 bases, the J end lost 3 bases, and 6 bases lay between the germline ends. Here the CDR3 DNA reads TGTGCCAGCAGCTTACAGGTCTACGAGCAGTACTTC. Protein sequence: CASSLQVYEQYF.

V is TRBV18 and J is TRBJ2-3; tentatively, D is TRBD2 (5 bases). CDR1 and CDR2 from the germline V gene are KGHSH and LQKENI. Trimming left V 1 base short and J 2 bases short, with 10 bases between. The CDR3 is 15 residues long. This CDR3 reads CASSPQQADTDTQYF. CDR3 sequence (DNA): TGTGCCAGCTCACCACAACAAGCGGACACAGATACGCAGTATTTT.

J is TRBJ2-5 and V is TRBV18, with unresolved D. V lost 3 bases, J lost 2 bases, and 7 bases lay in between. The germline V gene encodes CDR1 KGHSH and CDR2 LQKENI. This CDR3 has 13 amino acids. Here the CDR3 reads CASSPSTQETQYF. The CDR3 DNA reads as TGTGCCAGCTCACCGTCGACTCAAGAGACCCAGTACTTC.

The chain combines TRBV30 with TRBJ2-7, with D possibly matching TRBD2 (6 bases). This CDR3 is 13 amino acids long. The ends were cut back, 0 bases at V and 5 bases at J, with 11 bases in the middle. Germline V gene sequence: CDR1 GTSNPN, CDR2 SVGIG (reference sequence). CDR3 coding DNA: TGTGCCTGGAGTGTGGCTAGCGTGGACGAGCAGTACTTC. Protein: CAWSVASVDEQYF.

This clone was counted once. The chain combines TRBV5-8 with TRBJ1-5, with 11 bases fitting TRBD1. The germline gives CDR1 SGHTS, CDR2 YDEGEE. This CDR3 is built from 15 residues. Germline trimming cut 3 bases from V and 5 bases from J; bases unmatched to any gene: 4. CDR3 nucleotides: TGTGCCAGCAGCTCAGGGACAGGGGGTTATCAGCCCCAGCATTTT. As protein: CASSSGTGGYQPQHF.

The genes are TRBV28 and TRBJ1-6; D ambiguous. The V end lost 4 bases, the J end lost 7 bases, and 11 bases lay between the germline ends. The CDR3 runs 14 residues. CDR1 is MDHEN, CDR2 SYDVKM, per germline. CDR3: CASSSFSTNSPLHF. The CDR3 bases are TGTGCCAGCAGTTCCTTCTCAACAAATTCACCCCTCCACTTT.

V usage is TRBV29-1 and J usage is TRBJ2-1; 7 bases line up with TRBD1. Per germline, CDR1 SQVTM and CDR2 ANQGSEA. The CDR3 has 14 amino acids. Trimming cost V 2 bases and J 4 bases; bases outside gene matches: 5. CDR3 bases: TGCAGCGTTGAAAGGGGGACAGCTTACAATGAGCAGTTCTTC. This encodes CSVERGTAYNEQFF.

This rearrangement joins TRBV5-6 to TRBJ2-3; the match to TRBD1 covers 10 bases. The CDR3 has 17 residues. CDR1 and CDR2 (germline): SGHDT, YYEEEE. V shed 2 bases and J 4 bases; nucleotides not matched to a gene: 10. CDR3 sequence: CASSFKSGTGVPDTQYF. CDR3 sequence (DNA): TGTGCCAGCAGCTTCAAATCCGGGACAGGGGTGCCAGATACGCAGTATTTT.

The chain joins TRBV18 to TRBJ1-6; TRBD1 aligns across 7 bases. The CDR3 consists of 18 residues. Germline CDR1 KGHSH, CDR2 LQKENI. After removal of 1 base from V and 6 bases from J, the junction contained 12 bases not matched to a gene. DNA of the CDR3: TGTGCCAGCTCACCACTAGCCCCCGGGACAGAGGGTAATTCACCCCTCCACTTT. It is translated as CASSPLAPGTEGNSPLHF.

The sample holds one count of this clone. The V call is TRBV2, the J call TRBJ2-7; D might be TRBD2 (6 bases). This CDR3 has 14 residues. Germline CDR1 SNHLY, CDR2 FYNNEI. V lost 8 bases to trimming and J lost 0 bases, with 14 bases between them. The CDR3, as DNA: TGTGCCAGCCACGACCCGACTAGCTCCTACGAGCAGTACTTC. This codes for CASHDPTSSYEQYF. Full variable domain (outside the CDR3, taken from reference TRBV2 and TRBJ2-7): EPEVTQTPSHQVTQMGQEVILRCVPISNHLYFYWYRQILGQKVEFLVSFYNNEISEKSEIFDDQFSVERPDGSNFTLKIRSTKLEDSAMYFCASHDPTSSYEQYFGPGTRLTVT.

The chain couples TRBV4-1 to TRBJ2-1; possible D gene TRBD1, 6 bases. Germline CDR1 and CDR2: MGHRA and YSYEKL. The CDR3 has 14 residues. Trimming took 5 bases from V and 8 from J, leaving 16 bases between them. The CDR3 coding sequence is TGCGCCAGCAGCGAGAGCCTACAGGGCTATGAGCAGTTCTTC. This encodes CASSESLQGYEQFF.

The CDR3 protein is CASSPPGQANEKLFF. In DNA form, the CDR3 reads TGTGCCAGCAGCCCGCCGGGACAGGCTAATGAAAAACTGTTTTTT. The rearrangement links TRBV14 to TRBJ1-4; 8 nucleotides agree with TRBD1. Germline CDR1 reads SGHDN; CDR2 reads FVKESK. The CDR3 extends over 15 amino acids. Unmatched junction bases numbered 4, after V lost 4 bases and J lost 3 bases.

The V and J genes are TRBV5-5 and TRBJ1-4, with a possible D match to TRBD1 (5 bases). The V gene lost 0 bases and the J gene lost 0 bases, with 6 bases spanning the gap. CDR3 length: 15 residues. Looked up from germline, CDR1 is SGHKS and CDR2 is YYEKEE (reference sequence). The chain's CDR3 is CASSLVRATNEKLFF. CDR3 nucleotides: TGTGCCAGCAGCTTGGTCAGGGCAACTAATGAAAAACTGTTTTTT. The full variable domain, its missing parts supplied by reference TRBV5-5 and TRBJ1-4, is DAGVTQSPTHLIKTRGQQVTLRCSPISGHKSVSWYQQVLGQGPQFIFQYYEKEERGRGNFPDRFSARQFPNYSSELNVNALLLGDSALYLCASSLVRATNEKLFFGSGTQLSVL.

This rearrangement joins TRBV7-2 to TRBJ1-6; D possibly corresponds to TRBD1 (5 bases). The germline CDR1 and CDR2 sequences are SGHTA and FQGNSA. The V and J ends lost 5 bases and 7 bases respectively, with 15 bases between them. CDR3 length: 15 amino acids. CDR3 sequence: CASSPPTALNSPLHF. CDR3 DNA: TGTGCCAGCAGCCCCCCGACAGCCCTAAATTCACCCCTCCACTTT.

V and J are TRBV12-5 and TRBJ2-5, with a possible D match to TRBD1 (6 bases). The CDR3 has 14 residues. Trimming left V 6 bases short and J 4 bases short, with 15 bases between. Germline V lookup: CDR1 LGHNT, CDR2 FRNRAP. The CDR3: CASGPGHGTETQYF. Written as DNA, the CDR3 is TGTGCTAGTGGACCGGGACATGGAACAGAGACCCAGTACTTC.

The rearrangement joins TRBV7-6 to TRBJ2-1, with 12 bases lining up with TRBD2. J gave up 0 bases and V 5 bases, and 11 bases lay outside the gene matches. Per the germline V gene, CDR1 is SGHVS and CDR2 is FNYEAQ. CDR3 length: 19 amino acids. This CDR3 is CASSLLTSGRRGSYNEQFF. The CDR3 nucleotides are TGTGCCAGCAGCCTACTGACTAGCGGGAGAAGAGGCTCCTACAATGAGCAGTTCTTC.

The V and J genes are TRBV5-6 and TRBJ1-2; 7 bases map to TRBD1. CDR1 SGHDT and CDR2 YYEEEE come from the germline V gene. There are 17 residues in the CDR3. Unmatched junction bases numbered 12, after V lost 4 bases and J lost 0 bases. CDR3 coding DNA: TGTGCCAGCAGCCCCAACCCGGGACAGCCAACTAACTATGGCTACACCTTC. Protein sequence: CASSPNPGQPTNYGYTF.

The chain recombines TRBV19 with TRBJ1-4; D call uncertain. The germline V gene encodes CDR1 LNHDA and CDR2 SQIVND (reference sequence). This CDR3 region has 12 residues. V dropped 5 bases and J dropped 8 bases, with 9 bases sitting between them. CDR3 in amino acids: CASSARGEKLFF. The CDR3 bases are TGTGCCAGTAGTGCGCGAGGGGAAAAACTGTTTTTT. Supplemented by reference TRBV19 and TRBJ1-4, the full variable domain reads DGGITQSPKYLFRKEGQNVTLSCEQNLNHDAMYWYRQDPGQGLRLIYYSQIVNDFQKGDIAEGYSVSREKKESFPLTVTSAQKNPTAFYLCASSARGEKLFFGSGTQLSVL.

The chain is built from TRBV7-2 and TRBJ2-5, with a possible D match to TRBD2 (6 bases). The V gene lost 1 base and the J gene lost 5 bases, with 14 bases spanning the gap. Germline-derived CDR1 and CDR2 are SGHTA and FQGNSA. CDR3 length: 15 residues. In DNA form, the CDR3 reads TGTGCCAGCAGCTTAGGGGGGGTAATACTGGAGACCCAGTACTTC. Translating gives CASSLGGVILETQYF.